Below, one T cell receptor beta chain is given with its context. The data are from a study of shared clonotypes between healthy human individuals. Some 30,000 T cell genomes, or about 0.2 ug DNA, went into the sorted-subset replicate PCRs. TCRdb's copy holds only in-frame clones and misses some; the assay was immunoSEQ multiplex PCR. The data show approximately 110,000 clones, with 67% seen just once and about 25% held by the top ten. The clonotype originates from a woman in her 30s in good health. Sequencing input: memory CD8+ T cells sorted from blood. Stated subset: CD45RO+ cells pooled with CCR7-negative TemRA cells.

CDR3 region: CATPDTNTEAFF. In DNA, the CDR3 is TGTGCCACCCCCGACACGAACACTGAAGCTTTCTTT. This rearrangement joins TRBV10-3 to TRBJ1-1; D unclear. V was shortened by 10 bases and J by 1 base, with 10 bases between the two germline ends. Looked up from germline, CDR1 is ENHRY and CDR2 is SYGVKD. CDR3 size: 12 residues.